A selection of T cell receptor beta chains follows, all from one sample in a study of CD8 T cells in Susac syndrome. In TCRdb, the immunoSEQ multiplex PCR reads were re-called with MiXCR into one record per CDR3 protein. The table lists about 190,000 distinct CDR3 sequences, 91% of them singletons. Material for sequencing was CD4+ T cells from PBMCs. The receptors originated from a human donor with Susac syndrome. Each CDR3 is given with its conserved first and last residue. D genes are given only for firm matches. Expanded clones get a size class; other rows say once, few or many, or leave the size out.

>TRBV18|once|TRBD1|TRBJ2-7
TGTGCCAGCTCACCAAGACAGGGAAACAATTTAGGCTACGAGCAGTACTTC
CASSPRQGNNLGYEQYF
>TRBV9|-|-|TRBJ1-4
TGTGCCAGCAGCGTCTTATCTGGGGTTCATGAAAAACTGTTTTTT
CASSVLSGVHEKLFF
>TRBV5-1|-|TRBD1|TRBJ2-7
TGCGCCAGCAGCTCGCGACAGGGGGCAGGTGAGCAGTACTTC
CASSSRQGAGEQYF
>TRBV7-2|-|TRBD2|TRBJ2-7
TGTGCCAGCAGCCCAAAGCGCTCGGGGGGAGGGAGATACGAGCAGTACTTC
CASSPKRSGGGRYEQYF
>TRBV5-1|once|TRBD2|TRBJ2-1
TGCGCCAGCAGCCGCTCAGCGGGAACGACGCACAATGAGCAGTTCTTC
CASSRSAGTTHNEQFF
>TRBV12-3/TRBV12-4|-|TRBD1|TRBJ2-1
TGTGCCAGCAGGGACAGGGGCTCAACCTACAATGAGCAGTTCTTC
CASRDRGSTYNEQFF
>TRBV5-4|-|TRBD1|TRBJ1-4
TGTGCCAGCAGCTTACCGGGACAGAATGAAAAACTGTTTTTT
CASSLPGQNEKLFF
>TRBV7-2|-|-|TRBJ1-1
TGTGCCAGCAGCCAGTGGGGGCTCGGGACTGAAGCTTTCTTT
CASSQWGLGTEAFF
>TRBV28|-|-|TRBJ1-4
TGTGCCAGCAGTTTTATTGGGTCTAATGAAAAACTGTTTTTT
CASSFIGSNEKLFF
>TRBV11-2|-|-|TRBJ1-1
TGTGCCAGCAGCTTAGTCACCGGCACTGAAGCTTTCTTT
CASSLVTGTEAFF
>TRBV7-2|-|-|TRBJ2-1
TGTGCCAGCCGCCCCAGGGGCGGTATCTATGAGCAGTTCTTC
CASRPRGGIYEQFF